The following is a TCR beta chain sequence with its context. Between the trimmed V and J ends, which lost 3 bases and 3 bases, there was a span of 21 bases. The CDR3 is made up of 17 amino acids. In germline, CDR1 is SGHKS, CDR2 YYEKEE (reference sequence). The record originates from a study of control samples from healthy donors and cancer patients. Only in-frame clones appear in the TCRdb table, and some are missing; sequencing was by immunoSEQ multiplex PCR. The profile shows 150,000 to 200,000 clones, 85% to 90% of them singletons. The material sequenced was blood. The chain employs TRBV5-5 and TRBJ1-1; D remains ambiguous. The sequence derives from a man aged 30 to 39 in good health. For the CDR3, the DNA is TGTGCCAGCAGCTCCCGTGTGGCTGCGGGAACCTACACTGAAGCTTTCTTT. This sequence encodes CASSSRVAAGTYTEAFF.